A single sample is the source of the 8 T cell receptor beta chains below, sequenced in a study of CD8 T cells in ankylosing spondylitis. One entry per CDR3 protein results from TCRdb running MiXCR on the 5' RACE reads. The data contain a few hundred thousand distinct CDR3 sequences, approximately 22% of them singletons. The sequencing input was blood, either unsorted or a sorted T cell fraction (not recorded which). Every receptor here comes from a male donor with ankylosing spondylitis or in good health (not recorded which).

This clonotype was counted between two and nine times. The V call is TRBV12-3 or TRBV12-4, the J call TRBJ2-2; a possible D gene is TRBD1 (5 bases). The V and J ends lost 1 base and 6 bases respectively, with 6 bases between them. This CDR3 spans 13 amino acids. The CDR3 region has the DNA TGTGCCAGCAGTTTAGAACAGGCCGGGGAGCTGTTTTTT. Protein sequence: CASSLEQAGELFF.

This clonotype was counted a few times. The chain couples TRBV12-3 or TRBV12-4 to TRBJ2-1; possible D gene TRBD1, 6 bases. This CDR3 is 14 amino acids long. Trimming left V 7 bases short and J 11 bases short, with 21 bases between. DNA for the CDR3: TGTGCCAGCACCCTAGGGGGACGGTCAGGGAAGCAGTTCTTC. This encodes CASTLGGRSGKQFF.

This clonotype has just a few counts. The chain recombines TRBV12-3 or TRBV12-4 with TRBJ2-5, with TRBD2 matching over 13 bases. The CDR3 extends over 14 amino acids. J gave up 3 bases and V 6 bases, and 1 base lay outside the gene matches. CDR3 coding DNA: TGTGCCAGCAGGGGGACTAGCGGGGAAGAGACCCAGTACTTC. This sequence encodes CASRGTSGEETQYF.

This clonotype was recorded many times. The V and J genes are TRBV12-3 or TRBV12-4 and TRBJ2-3; no reliable D call. The CDR3 spans 14 residues. The ends were cut back, 8 bases at V and 3 bases at J, with 15 bases in the middle. DNA for the CDR3: TGTGCCAGCGCTCGGGCAGGTGGAACAGATACGCAGTATTTT. It yields the protein CASARAGGTDTQYF.

This sequence joins TRBV5-1 and TRBJ2-1; D gene uncertain. Per germline, CDR1 SGHRS and CDR2 YFSETQ. The CDR3 covers 13 residues. The V end was cut by 6 bases, the J end by 5 bases, with 12 bases between. The CDR3 loop reads CASTYSGHNEQFF. The DNA for the CDR3 is TGCGCCAGCACGTACTCCGGACACAATGAGCAGTTCTTC.

J is TRBJ2-7 and V is TRBV12-3 or TRBV12-4; D remains unclear. V was trimmed by 3 bases and J by 0 bases, leaving 9 bases between them. This CDR3 spans 14 amino acids. The CDR3 spells CASSLSQASYEQYF. Here the CDR3 DNA reads TGTGCCAGCAGTTTGAGTCAGGCCTCCTACGAGCAGTACTTC.

This clonotype has more than one count but fewer than ten. The V call is TRBV7-9, the J call TRBJ2-5; D remains ambiguous. The CDR3 contains 15 residues. Trimming left V 6 bases short and J 2 bases short, with 16 bases between. Germline V gene sequence: CDR1 SEHNR, CDR2 FQNEAQ (reference sequence). The CDR3: CASSQFGALQETQYF. CDR3 in DNA: TGTGCCAGCAGTCAGTTTGGAGCCCTTCAAGAGACCCAGTACTTC. Variable domain in full (rest from reference TRBV7-9 and TRBJ2-5): DTGVSQNPRHKITKRGQNVTFRCDPISEHNRLYWYRQTLGQGPEFLTYFQNEAQLEKSRLLSDRFSAERPKGSFSTLEIQRTEQGDSAMYLCASSQFGALQETQYFGPGTRLLVL.

The rearrangement links TRBV19 to TRBJ2-7; 10 bases are a match to TRBD1. The ends lost 6 bases at V and 3 bases at J; junction bases unmatched: 8. Looked up from germline, CDR1 is LNHDA and CDR2 is SQIVND (reference sequence). The CDR3 is 15 amino acids. The CDR3 nucleotides are TGTGCCAGTAGCAAGGGACAGGGGAGTTTCTACGAGCAGTACTTC. Protein sequence: CASSKGQGSFYEQYF.